The subject of this entry is one T cell receptor beta chain. This sample is part of a study of blood T cell repertoires in COVID-19. This table comes from immunoSEQ multiplex PCR, and its TCRdb copy is limited to in-frame clones, with some not included. The sample carries around 59,000 clones, 60% to 80% recorded once. Trimming took 3 bases from V and 0 from J; bases not matched to a gene: 11. There are 18 residues in the CDR3. Germline CDR1 LNHDA, CDR2 SQIVND (reference sequence). The receptor was derived from a man older than 75 with acute or convalescent COVID-19. The specimen sequenced was peripheral blood. This chain joins TRBV19 and TRBJ1-1; 9 positions agree with TRBD1. CDR3 in amino acids: CASSIPSKQGALNTEAFF. The CDR3 DNA sequence: TGTGCCAGTAGTATTCCCTCAAAACAGGGGGCGCTGAACACTGAAGCTTTCTTT.